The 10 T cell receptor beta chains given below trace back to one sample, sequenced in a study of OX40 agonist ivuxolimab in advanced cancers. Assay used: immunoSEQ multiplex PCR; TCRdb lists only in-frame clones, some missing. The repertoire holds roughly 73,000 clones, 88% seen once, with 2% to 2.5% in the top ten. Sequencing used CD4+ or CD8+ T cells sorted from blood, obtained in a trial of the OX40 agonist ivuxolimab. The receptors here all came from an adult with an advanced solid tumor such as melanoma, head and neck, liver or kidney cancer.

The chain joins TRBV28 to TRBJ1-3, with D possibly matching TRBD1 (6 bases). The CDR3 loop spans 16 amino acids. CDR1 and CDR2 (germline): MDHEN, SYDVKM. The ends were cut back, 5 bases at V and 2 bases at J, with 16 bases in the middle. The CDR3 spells CASSRTTGIPGNTIYF. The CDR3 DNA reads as TGTGCCAGCAGTCGTACCACAGGGATCCCTGGAAACACCATATATTTT.

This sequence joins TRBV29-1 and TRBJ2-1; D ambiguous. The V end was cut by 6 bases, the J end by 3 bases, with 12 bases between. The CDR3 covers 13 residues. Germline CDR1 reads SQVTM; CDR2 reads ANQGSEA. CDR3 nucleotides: TGCAGCGTGGGAACTCCCTACTACAATGAGCAGTTCTTC. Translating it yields CSVGTPYYNEQFF.

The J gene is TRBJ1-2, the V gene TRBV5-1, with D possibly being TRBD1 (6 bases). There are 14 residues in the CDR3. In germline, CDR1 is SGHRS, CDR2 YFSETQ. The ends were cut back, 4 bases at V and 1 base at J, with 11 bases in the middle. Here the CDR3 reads CASSEGDINYGYTF. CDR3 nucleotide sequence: TGCGCCAGCAGCGAAGGGGACATTAACTATGGCTACACCTTC. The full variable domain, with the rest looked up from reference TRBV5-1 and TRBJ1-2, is KAGVTQTPRYLIKTRGQQVTLSCSPISGHRSVSWYQQTPGQGLQFLFEYFSETQRNKGNFPGRFSGRQFSNSRSEMNVSTLELGDSALYLCASSEGDINYGYTFGSGTRLTVV.

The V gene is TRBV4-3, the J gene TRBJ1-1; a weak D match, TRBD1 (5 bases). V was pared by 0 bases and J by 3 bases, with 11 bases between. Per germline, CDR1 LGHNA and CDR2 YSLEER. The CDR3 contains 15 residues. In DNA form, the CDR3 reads TGCGCCAGCAGCCAAGATCCAGGGTTAGACACTGAAGCTTTCTTT. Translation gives CASSQDPGLDTEAFF.

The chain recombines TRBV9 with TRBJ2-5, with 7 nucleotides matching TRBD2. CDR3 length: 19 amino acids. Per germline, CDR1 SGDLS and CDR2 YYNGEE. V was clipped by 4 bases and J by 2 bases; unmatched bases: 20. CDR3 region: CASSPRGAGALPLQETQYF. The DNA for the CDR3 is TGTGCCAGCAGCCCCCGCGGGGCGGGAGCTCTCCCCTTACAAGAGACCCAGTACTTC.

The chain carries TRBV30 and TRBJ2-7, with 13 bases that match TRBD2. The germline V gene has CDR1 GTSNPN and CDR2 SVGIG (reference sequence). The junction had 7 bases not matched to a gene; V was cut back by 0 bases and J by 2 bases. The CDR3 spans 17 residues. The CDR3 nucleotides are TGTGCCTGGAGTGTAAGCAGGACTAGCGGGAGCGCCTACGAGCAGTACTTC. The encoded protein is CAWSVSRTSGSAYEQYF.

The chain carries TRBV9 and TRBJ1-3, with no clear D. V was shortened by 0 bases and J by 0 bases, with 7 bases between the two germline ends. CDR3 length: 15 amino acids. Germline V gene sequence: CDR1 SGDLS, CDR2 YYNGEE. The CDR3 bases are TGTGCCAGCAGCGTAGGCAGGCGCTCTGGAAACACCATATATTTT. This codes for CASSVGRRSGNTIYF.

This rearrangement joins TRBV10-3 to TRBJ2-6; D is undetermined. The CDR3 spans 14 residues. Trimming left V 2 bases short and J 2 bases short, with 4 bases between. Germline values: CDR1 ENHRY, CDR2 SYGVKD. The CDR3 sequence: CAISESTGANVLTF. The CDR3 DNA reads TGTGCCATCAGTGAGAGCACTGGGGCCAACGTCCTGACTTTC.

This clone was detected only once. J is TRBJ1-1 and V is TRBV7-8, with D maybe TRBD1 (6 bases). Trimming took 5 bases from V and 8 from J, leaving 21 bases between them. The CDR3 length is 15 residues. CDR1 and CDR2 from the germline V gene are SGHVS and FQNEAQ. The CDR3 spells CASSPLRLGTREAFF. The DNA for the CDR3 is TGTGCCAGCAGCCCGCTGCGGTTAGGGACACGGGAAGCTTTCTTT.

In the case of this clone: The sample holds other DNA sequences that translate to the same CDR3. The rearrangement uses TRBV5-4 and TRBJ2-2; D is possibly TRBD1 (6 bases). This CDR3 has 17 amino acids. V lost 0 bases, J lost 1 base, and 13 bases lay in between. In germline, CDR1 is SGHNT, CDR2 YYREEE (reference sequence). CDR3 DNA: TGTGCCAGCAGCTTGGGTGCAGGGGCACAGAACACCGGGGAGCTGTTTTTT. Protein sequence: CASSLGAGAQNTGELFF.